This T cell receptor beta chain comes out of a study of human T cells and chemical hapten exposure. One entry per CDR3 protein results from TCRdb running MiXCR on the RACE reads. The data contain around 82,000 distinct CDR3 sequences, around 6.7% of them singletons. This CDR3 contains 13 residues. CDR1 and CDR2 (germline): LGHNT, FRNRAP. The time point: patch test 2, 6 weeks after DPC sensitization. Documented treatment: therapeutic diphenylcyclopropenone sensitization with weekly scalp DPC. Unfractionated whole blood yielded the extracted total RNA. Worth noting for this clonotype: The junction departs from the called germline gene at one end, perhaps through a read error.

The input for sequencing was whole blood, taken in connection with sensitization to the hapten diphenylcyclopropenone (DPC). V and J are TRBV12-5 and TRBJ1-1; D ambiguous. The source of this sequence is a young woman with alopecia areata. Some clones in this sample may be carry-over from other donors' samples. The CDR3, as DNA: TGTACTAGTGCCCCAGAGATGAACACTGAAGCTTTCTTT. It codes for CTSAPEMNTEAFF.